This T cell receptor (beta chain) emerged from a study of blood T cell repertoires in COVID-19. Study background: Samples of COVID-19 (acute and convalescent) were obtained from the United States, Italy and Spain. Sources were T cells, B-cell-depleted T cells, or PBMCs; the material itself was cDNA or gDNA.

The germline V gene encodes CDR1 SGHRS and CDR2 YFSETQ. J was trimmed by 4 bases and V by 4 bases; bases with no gene match: 13. The length of the CDR3 is 17 residues. Measured with immunoSEQ multiplex PCR; TCRdb has only the in-frame clones, and not every one. Of 250,000 to 350,000 clones in the sample, 75% to 90% were seen once. This study enrolled people aged 18 to 89 from roughly 22 US geographic areas. Participants had their cohort set by participant-reported clinical history. This clone was recorded only once. The V gene is TRBV5-1, the J gene TRBJ2-5; TRBD2 aligns across 10 bases. The sample consisted of PBMCs or T cells enriched from blood (not recorded which). The receptor was derived from a woman aged 18-29 years who had recovered from COVID-19. CDR3 sequence reads: CASSQSGGAKYRETQYF. The CDR3 DNA reads as TGCGCCAGCAGCCAAAGCGGGGGGGCCAAATATCGAGAGACCCAGTACTTC.